A single sample gave rise to the 25 T cell receptor beta chains below, sequenced in a study of blood T cells in healthy people across ages. Together with a sample-barcoded 5' primer, a J-beta primer mix was included in a second PCR lasting about 6 to 11 cycles. TCRdb re-called the 5' RACE reads through MiXCR, storing one row per CDR3 protein. The sample yields over 1,500,000 distinct CDR3 sequences, around 50% seen once. Sequencing was done on a sample of blood. The origin of the receptors is a woman between 35 and 50 years old in good health.

This chain joins TRBV4-3 and TRBJ1-2, with a possible D match to TRBD1 (6 bases). This CDR3 is built from 16 residues. CDR1 and CDR2 (germline): LGHNA, YSLEER. Trimming stripped 0 bases from V and 5 bases from J, with 16 bases between. CDR3 region: CASSQEPLTGSYGYTF. CDR3 DNA sequence: TGCGCCAGCAGCCAAGAACCCTTAACAGGGTCTTATGGCTACACCTTC.

This clonotype has a handful of counts. This chain connects TRBV29-1 to TRBJ2-7; the D gene is possibly TRBD1 (6 bases). From germline, CDR1 is SQVTM and CDR2 ANQGSEA. V was shortened by 2 bases and J by 0 bases, with 11 bases between the two germline ends. CDR3 size: 14 residues. The CDR3, as DNA: TGCAGCGTTGAAATGCCGGACAGCTCCTACGAGCAGTACTTC. This gives the protein CSVEMPDSSYEQYF.

DNA for the CDR3: TGTGCCAGCAGTTCAACACACATAGGGAGGAGTGAGCAGTTCTTC. It specifies CASSSTHIGRSEQFF. The chain has TRBV6-5 and TRBJ2-1, with D possibly matching TRBD2 (6 bases). The V and J ends lost 4 bases and 9 bases respectively, with 19 bases between them. Germline loops: CDR1 MNHEY, CDR2 SVGAGI. CDR3 size: 15 residues.

The rearrangement uses TRBV4-1 and TRBJ2-3; perhaps TRBD1 as D (6 bases). The CDR3 has 16 residues. Germline CDR1 MGHRA, CDR2 YSYEKL. V lost 0 bases to trimming and J lost 3 bases, with 13 bases between them. CDR3 DNA: TGCGCCAGCAGCCAAGAAAACAGGGTATTGACAGATACGCAGTATTTT. Residues: CASSQENRVLTDTQYF.

The chain recombines TRBV5-6 with TRBJ2-5; TRBD1 agrees at 8 bases. The J call may be incorrect, as the DNA end agrees better with TRBJ2-7. CDR1 and CDR2 (germline): SGHDT, YYEEEE. The CDR3 covers 14 residues. CDR3 nucleotides: TGTGCCAGCAGGGGAATGGACAGGGTCCACGAGCAGTACTTC. Its translation is CASRGMDRVHEQYF.

V gene TRBV28 combines with J gene TRBJ2-5; 7 positions agree with TRBD1. The V gene end was trimmed by 5 bases and the J gene end by 2 bases; junction bases not matched to a gene: 11. The CDR3 loop spans 16 amino acids. Germline-derived CDR1 and CDR2 are MDHEN and SYDVKM. The CDR3 loop is CASSPPRQGRQETQYF. The CDR3 DNA sequence: TGTGCCAGCAGTCCCCCTCGACAGGGAAGGCAAGAGACCCAGTACTTC.

This clonotype was counted a few times. A read error may be the cause here, since a much bigger clone is one base away. The V call is TRBV28, the J call TRBJ2-7; no definite D call. V lost 7 bases and J lost 1, with 8 bases in between. This CDR3 region has 12 residues. Looked up from germline, CDR1 is MDHEN and CDR2 is SYDVKM. CDR3 loop: CASNLQSYEQYF. The CDR3 nucleotides read TGTGCCAGCAACTTACAGTCCTACGAGCAGTACTTC.

The J gene is TRBJ2-3, the V gene TRBV6-2 or TRBV6-3; D unresolved. V shed 2 bases and J shed 1 base, with 10 bases lying between them. The length of the CDR3 is 15 residues. Germline V gene sequence: CDR1 MNHEY, CDR2 SVGEGT. In DNA form, the CDR3 reads TGTGCCAGCAGTTACGGCCTAGTTGGCACAGATACGCAGTATTTT. Protein sequence: CASSYGLVGTDTQYF.

The rearrangement links TRBV12-3 or TRBV12-4 to TRBJ1-2; 11 bases align to TRBD1. After removal of 3 bases from V and 5 bases from J, the junction contained 5 bases not matched to a gene. The CDR3 contains 15 residues. The CDR3 region is CASSLWTGGWYGYTF. As DNA, the CDR3 is TGTGCCAGCAGTTTGTGGACAGGGGGCTGGTATGGCTACACCTTC.

The V gene is TRBV6-6, the J gene TRBJ1-6, with D perhaps matching TRBD1 (6 bases). The CDR3 length is 15 residues. Germline CDR1 and CDR2: MNHNY and SVGAGI (reference sequence). Deletions cut 5 bases from V and 7 bases from J, with 15 bases between. CDR3 amino acids: CASSSPQGRNSPLHF. DNA for the CDR3: TGTGCCAGCAGTAGCCCCCAGGGGCGGAATTCACCCCTCCACTTT.

As concerns this clonotype: A junction end diverges from the germline sequence, so it may reflect a read error. The rearrangement uses TRBV12-3 or TRBV12-4 and TRBJ2-3, with unresolved D. The CDR3 runs 11 residues. The CDR3 nucleotides are TGTGCCAGAAGTTCAGCAGATGCGCAGTATTTT. Its translation: CARSSADAQYF.

The CDR3 bases are TGTGCCAGCAGTTTATCACTAGCGGGGGGAACCTCCTACGAGCAGTACTTC. Translating it yields CASSLSLAGGTSYEQYF. The V and J genes are TRBV12-3 or TRBV12-4 and TRBJ2-7; the match to TRBD2 covers 12 bases. With 2 bases clipped from V and 0 bases from J, the junction kept 5 bases outside the gene matches. The CDR3 loop spans 17 amino acids.

The chain uses TRBV5-6 and TRBJ2-1; D is tentatively TRBD1 or TRBD2 (5 bases each). CDR1 and CDR2 (germline): SGHDT, YYEEEE. This CDR3 has 16 residues. Trimming cost V 0 bases and J 7 bases, with 17 bases left between them. The CDR3 spells CASSLDPGQGGNEQFF. The CDR3 DNA reads as TGTGCCAGCAGCTTGGATCCGGGGCAGGGTGGGAATGAGCAGTTCTTC.

The chain combines TRBV20-1 with TRBJ1-5; D might be TRBD1 (6 bases). CDR1 is DFQATT and CDR2 is SNEGSKA in the germline V gene (reference sequence). With 0 bases removed from V and 6 bases from J, the gap between germline ends came to 12 bases. The CDR3 totals 14 residues. The CDR3 DNA sequence: TGCAGTGCTAGAGAGGGGGGGGGCGGTCAGCCCCAGCATTTT. Translation: CSAREGGGGQPQHF.

This sequence joins TRBV7-2 and TRBJ2-5; D unclear. The V and J ends lost 5 bases and 9 bases respectively, with 10 bases between them. CDR3 length: 11 residues. The germline V gene encodes CDR1 SGHTA and CDR2 FQGNSA. CDR3 DNA sequence: TGTGCCAGCAGCGCTGGTGGGGCCCAGTACTTC. It translates to CASSAGGAQYF. The full variable domain, completed using reference TRBV7-2 and TRBJ2-5, is GAGVSQSPSNKVTEKGKDVELRCDPISGHTALYWYRQSLGQGLEFLIYFQGNSAPDKSGLPSDRFSAERTGGSVSTLTIQRTQQEDSAVYLCASSAGGAQYFGPGTRLLVL.

This chain joins TRBV7-9 and TRBJ1-2; a possible D gene is TRBD1 (6 bases). This CDR3 has 14 amino acids. V lost 5 bases, J lost 3 bases, and 13 bases lay in between. Germline V gives CDR1 SEHNR, CDR2 FQNEAQ (reference sequence). The CDR3 DNA sequence: TGTGCCAGCAGCCCGACAGGAATGCACTATGGCTACACCTTC. This encodes CASSPTGMHYGYTF.

This sequence joins TRBV7-9 and TRBJ1-4; a possible D gene is TRBD1 (6 bases). The CDR3 length is 17 residues. The ends were cut back, 5 bases at V and 1 base at J, with 17 bases in the middle. Germline CDR1 reads SEHNR; CDR2 reads FQNEAQ (reference sequence). CDR3 in amino acids: CASSTTGGSETNEKLFF. CDR3 DNA sequence: TGTGCCAGCAGCACGACAGGAGGATCCGAAACTAATGAAAAACTGTTTTTT. The complete variable domain, with remaining parts taken from reference TRBV7-9 and TRBJ1-4, reads DTGVSQNPRHKITKRGQNVTFRCDPISEHNRLYWYRQTLGQGPEFLTYFQNEAQLEKSRLLSDRFSAERPKGSFSTLEIQRTEQGDSAMYLCASSTTGGSETNEKLFFGSGTQLSVL.

The V gene is TRBV20-1, the J gene TRBJ2-4; TRBD1 might be the D (5 bases). CDR3 length equals 13 residues. Germline-derived CDR1 and CDR2 are DFQATT and SNEGSKA (reference sequence). Trimming took 6 bases from V and 2 from J, leaving 11 bases between them. The CDR3 sequence: CSAGLLTKNIQYF. DNA for the CDR3: TGCAGTGCGGGGCTCTTAACCAAAAACATTCAGTACTTC.

Regarding this clonotype: An end of the junction does not agree with germline; a read error may underlie this. CDR3 sequence reads: CASSLPLPMTSGNYDEQFF. For the CDR3, the DNA is TGCGCCAGCAGCTTGCCCCTTCCCATGACTAGCGGGAACTACGATGAGCAGTTCTTC. The chain carries TRBV5-1 and TRBJ2-1, with 11 bases aligning to TRBD2. From germline, CDR1 is SGHRS and CDR2 YFSETQ. The length of the CDR3 is 19 residues.

The rearrangement links TRBV9 to TRBJ2-3, with D possibly matching TRBD2 (5 bases). The V end was cut by 0 bases, the J end by 4 bases, with 9 bases between. In germline, CDR1 is SGDLS, CDR2 YYNGEE. This CDR3 has 14 amino acids. The CDR3 bases are TGTGCCAGCAGCGTAGGGTGGGGAGCAGATACGCAGTATTTT. This gives the protein CASSVGWGADTQYF.

The genes are TRBV7-2 and TRBJ1-6; the D is unclear. This CDR3 is built from 14 residues. Germline loops: CDR1 SGHTA, CDR2 FQGNSA. The V and J ends lost 3 bases and 2 bases respectively, with 5 bases between them. The CDR3 DNA is TGTGCCAGCAGCTTGGGGACCTATAATTCACCCCTCCACTTT. Protein sequence: CASSLGTYNSPLHF.

The V and J genes are TRBV24-1 and TRBJ2-4, with D possibly being TRBD2 (6 bases). From germline, CDR1 is KGHDR and CDR2 SFDVKD. The CDR3 runs 12 residues. The ends were cut back, 1 base at V and 13 bases at J, with 10 bases in the middle. CDR3 residues: CATSDLGEVQYF. The CDR3 nucleotides are TGTGCCACCAGTGATTTAGGGGAGGTCCAGTACTTC.

This chain links TRBV28 with TRBJ2-1; 8 nucleotides match TRBD2. CDR1 and CDR2 from the germline V gene are MDHEN and SYDVKM. This CDR3 contains 14 residues. V was pared by 7 bases and J by 7 bases, with 9 bases of the junction left unmatched. CDR3 DNA: TGTGCCAGCAACTCAGCGGGGGTTCTTAATGAGCAGTTCTTC. The encoded protein is CASNSAGVLNEQFF.

V and J are TRBV6-2 or TRBV6-3 and TRBJ1-6; a weak D match, TRBD1 (6 bases). The CDR3 length is 16 residues. Trimming removed 2 bases from V and 7 bases from J, with 15 bases in between. Germline CDR1 reads MNHEY; CDR2 reads SVGEGT. CDR3 loop: CASSYPLAGTNSPLHF. Written as DNA, the CDR3 is TGTGCCAGCAGTTACCCCTTGGCCGGGACAAATTCACCCCTCCACTTT.

This clonotype was seen a single time. The chain carries TRBV7-3 and TRBJ2-3; 9 nucleotides align to TRBD2. V was clipped by 4 bases and J by 3 bases; unmatched bases: 8. The CDR3 has 16 residues. CDR1 is SGHTA and CDR2 is FQGTGA in the germline V gene. The CDR3 bases are TGTGCCAGCAGCTCAGGGGCGGGGGGGCCGACAGATACGCAGTATTTT. Translated, it gives CASSSGAGGPTDTQYF. The variable domain in full, with the rest retrieved from reference TRBV7-3 and TRBJ2-3, is GAGVSQTPSNKVTEKGKYVELRCDPISGHTALYWYRQSLGQGPEFLIYFQGTGAADDSGLPNDRFFAVRPEGSVSTLKIQRTERGDSAVYLCASSSGAGGPTDTQYFGPGTRLTVL.